Below, 21 T cell receptor beta chains from the same sample are listed, as sequenced in a study of cytomegalovirus exposure and HLA in healthy donors. It was with 60 Vbeta and 13 Jbeta primers that the PCR ran. TCRdb's copy holds only in-frame clones and misses some; the assay was immunoSEQ multiplex PCR. Seen here are roughly 150,000 clones, roughly 80% observed once, and the top ten hold about 2.4%. The sequenced sample consisted of PBMCs. Every receptor here comes from a male donor in good health and CMV-seronegative.

A few counts support this clone. CDR3 sequence: CASSFRAGGETQYF. The CDR3 nucleotides are TGTGCCAGCAGCTTTAGGGCGGGGGGAGAGACCCAGTACTTC. J is TRBJ2-5 and V is TRBV7-6; 8 bases are shared with TRBD2. J lost 4 bases, V lost 3 bases, and 4 bases had no gene match. This CDR3 spans 14 amino acids. Germline assignment: CDR1 SGHVS and CDR2 FNYEAQ.

The chain has TRBV9 and TRBJ2-3; 10 nucleotides agree with TRBD1. The V gene end was trimmed by 7 bases and the J gene end by 1 base; junction bases not matched to a gene: 6. This CDR3 is built from 15 residues. Per the germline V gene, CDR1 is SGDLS and CDR2 is YYNGEE. CDR3 in amino acids: CASGTGTGGTDTQYF. CDR3 sequence (DNA): TGTGCCAGCGGTACCGGGACAGGGGGCACAGATACGCAGTATTTT.

The chain employs TRBV4-3 and TRBJ2-1; TRBD2 matches 10 bases. Germline trimming cut 0 bases from V and 4 bases from J; bases unmatched to any gene: 9. CDR1 and CDR2 from the germline V gene are LGHNA and YSLEER. The CDR3 runs 18 residues. CDR3 sequence: CASSQDPSGGVGYNEQFF. As DNA, the CDR3 is TGCGCCAGCAGCCAAGATCCTAGCGGGGGTGTAGGGTACAATGAGCAGTTCTTC.

The chain employs TRBV30 and TRBJ1-2; no clear D gene. Germline V lookup: CDR1 GTSNPN, CDR2 SVGIG (reference sequence). Between the trimmed V and J ends, which lost 2 bases and 1 base, there was a span of 5 bases. The CDR3 loop spans 12 amino acids. CDR3 sequence reads: CAWSPGNYGYTF. DNA of the CDR3: TGTGCCTGGAGTCCCGGTAACTATGGCTACACCTTC.

The V gene is TRBV7-7, the J gene TRBJ1-4; D call uncertain. V was shortened by 5 bases and J by 3 bases, with 19 bases between the two germline ends. The length of the CDR3 is 17 residues. CDR1 and CDR2 (germline): SSHAT, FNYEAQ (reference sequence). This CDR3 is CASSPNPAATSNEKLFF. CDR3 DNA: TGTGCCAGCAGCCCCAACCCTGCGGCGACGTCTAATGAAAAACTGTTTTTT.

The V call is TRBV27, the J call TRBJ2-7; the match to TRBD2 covers 10 bases. The J segment lost 0 bases and the V segment lost 9 bases, leaving 2 bases of the junction unmatched. The CDR3 spans 13 residues. Germline V gene sequence: CDR1 MNHEY, CDR2 SMNVEV (reference sequence). Here the CDR3 reads CASSGGNSYEQYF. CDR3 bases: TGTGCCAGTAGCGGGGGGAACTCCTACGAGCAGTACTTC.

J is TRBJ1-6 and V is TRBV18; TRBD1 aligns across 10 bases. This CDR3 is built from 15 residues. J was trimmed by 7 bases and V by 6 bases; bases with no gene match: 6. Germline V gene sequence: CDR1 KGHSH, CDR2 LQKENI. The chain's CDR3 is CASSGRDRGNSPLHF. The CDR3 DNA reads TGTGCCAGCTCCGGCCGGGACAGGGGCAATTCACCCCTCCACTTT.

This chain uses TRBV6-1 with TRBJ2-1; 7 bases agree with TRBD2. The germline V gene encodes CDR1 MNHNS and CDR2 SASEGT. The CDR3 loop spans 15 amino acids. V dropped 8 bases and J dropped 5; count of bases not matched to a gene: 12. CDR3 DNA: TGTGCCAGCTCCACCGGACTAGGGATAGACAATGAGCAGTTCTTC. It is translated as CASSTGLGIDNEQFF.

In this sample, this clone turned up a few times. This chain uses TRBV6-5 with TRBJ1-1; 7 bases are a match to TRBD1. CDR3 length: 11 amino acids. Germline V gene lookup returns CDR1 MNHEY and CDR2 SVGAGI. V lost 5 bases to trimming and J lost 7 bases; unmatched junction nucleotides: 1. The CDR3 spells CASSRDSEAFF. The CDR3 DNA is TGTGCCAGCAGTCGGGACAGTGAAGCTTTCTTT.

This chain links TRBV28 with TRBJ2-7; TRBD2 matches 9 bases. The CDR3 is made up of 14 amino acids. With 2 bases clipped from V and 3 bases from J, the junction kept 2 bases outside the gene matches. The germline V gene encodes CDR1 MDHEN and CDR2 SYDVKM. Here the CDR3 reads CASSLPRGGYEQYF. The CDR3 nucleotides are TGTGCCAGCAGTTTACCGCGGGGGGGCTACGAGCAGTACTTC. Together with reference TRBV28 and TRBJ2-7, the CDR3 gives the full variable domain: DVKVTQSSRYLVKRTGEKVFLECVQDMDHENMFWYRQDPGLGLRLIYFSYDVKMKEKGDIPEGYSVSREKKERFSLILESASTNQTSMYLCASSLPRGGYEQYFGPGTRLTVT.

V usage is TRBV7-2 and J usage is TRBJ1-5; the match to TRBD1 covers 7 bases. Germline V CDR1 and CDR2: SGHTA, FQGNSA. V gave up 5 bases and J gave up 6 bases; unmatched junction bases: 10. This CDR3 comprises 15 residues. Here the CDR3 DNA reads TGTGCCAGCAGCATAGACAGGGTATCGTCTCAGCCCCAGCATTTT. Protein sequence: CASSIDRVSSQPQHF.

The chain uses TRBV15 and TRBJ2-5, with 9 bases fitting TRBD2. The germline V gene has CDR1 LNHNV and CDR2 YYDKDF (reference sequence). V lost 0 bases to trimming and J lost 4 bases; unmatched junction nucleotides: 3. The CDR3 is 15 amino acids. The CDR3 region has the DNA TGTGCCACCAGCAGAGAGGCGGGAGGGCCAGAGACCCAGTACTTC. Translation gives CATSREAGGPETQYF.

This rearrangement joins TRBV5-6 to TRBJ2-1, with 9 bases identical to TRBD1. CDR3 length equals 14 residues. Germline CDR1 is SGHDT and CDR2 is YYEEEE. Losses at the gene ends were 5 bases for V and 7 bases for J; bases not matched to a gene: 7. This CDR3 reads CASSRDRVGNEQFF. CDR3 sequence (DNA): TGTGCCAGCAGTCGGGACAGGGTGGGGAATGAGCAGTTCTTC.

The chain uses TRBV28 and TRBJ1-2; no clear D. This CDR3 spans 10 amino acids. Germline lookup yields CDR1 MDHEN and CDR2 SYDVKM. The CDR3 spells CGLDLYGYTF. The CDR3 DNA is TGTGGGCTCGATCTCTATGGCTACACCTTC.

This chain joins TRBV6-5 and TRBJ1-1; 8 positions agree with TRBD1. The CDR3 has 15 residues. J gave up 1 base and V 6 bases, and 7 bases lay outside the gene matches. Per the germline V gene, CDR1 is MNHEY and CDR2 is SVGAGI. The DNA for the CDR3 is TGTGCCAGCAGCCCCCTGGACAGGGAGAACACTGAAGCTTTCTTT. It encodes CASSPLDRENTEAFF.

This chain connects TRBV7-3 to TRBJ2-1; possible D gene TRBD1, 5 bases. CDR1 SGHTA and CDR2 FQGTGA come from the germline V gene. With 5 bases removed from V and 3 bases from J, the gap between germline ends came to 14 bases. The CDR3 covers 15 residues. CDR3 nucleotide sequence: TGTGCCAGCAGCCTGTCGTTGGGGCTCTACAATGAGCAGTTCTTC. Protein product: CASSLSLGLYNEQFF.

The chain recombines TRBV7-2 with TRBJ1-1; 8 bases align to TRBD1. Per germline, CDR1 SGHTA and CDR2 FQGNSA. V shed 3 bases, J shed 3 bases, and the junction held 12 bases outside the gene matches. This CDR3 contains 17 residues. The CDR3, as DNA: TGTGCCAGCAGCTTGGGCAGGGGGCGTAGATTTTACACTGAAGCTTTCTTT. As protein: CASSLGRGRRFYTEAFF.

The chain couples TRBV9 to TRBJ2-7, with TRBD2 matching 8 bases. The junction had 13 bases not matched to a gene; V was cut back by 0 bases and J by 5 bases. In germline, CDR1 is SGDLS, CDR2 YYNGEE. This CDR3 spans 17 amino acids. The DNA for the CDR3 is TGTGCCAGCAGCGTAGTTGTTACCGAGCGGGAGCTAAACGAGCAGTACTTC. Translating gives CASSVVVTERELNEQYF.

The rearrangement uses TRBV18 and TRBJ1-2; 7 nucleotides align to TRBD1. This CDR3 region has 16 residues. J gave up 0 bases and V 3 bases, and 7 bases lay outside the gene matches. Germline V CDR1 and CDR2: KGHSH, LQKENI. The CDR3 region is CASSPVVGQANYGYTF. CDR3 coding DNA: TGTGCCAGCTCACCCGTCGTAGGACAGGCTAACTATGGCTACACCTTC.

The chain couples TRBV15 to TRBJ2-6; possibly TRBD2 for D (6 bases). The V end was cut by 0 bases, the J end by 3 bases, with 12 bases between. Per the germline V gene, CDR1 is LNHNV and CDR2 is YYDKDF (reference sequence). This CDR3 contains 17 residues. CDR3 in DNA: TGTGCCACCAGCAGAGATCGGAGGGGAAGTGGGGCCAACGTCCTGACTTTC. Protein sequence: CATSRDRRGSGANVLTF. Complete variable domain (other parts from reference TRBV15 and TRBJ2-6): DAMVIQNPRYQVTQFGKPVTLSCSQTLNHNVMYWYQQKSSQAPKLLFHYYDKDFNNEADTPDNFQSRRPNTSFCFLDIRSPGLGDTAMYLCATSRDRRGSGANVLTFGAGSRLTVL.

V and J are TRBV5-1 and TRBJ2-5; 7 bases align to TRBD2. The CDR3 length is 17 residues. Germline values: CDR1 SGHRS, CDR2 YFSETQ. V was pared by 0 bases and J by 2 bases, with 10 bases of the junction left unmatched. The CDR3 bases are TGCGCCAGCAGCTTGGCCGGGGGGACCGACAGTCAAGAGACCCAGTACTTC. Protein product: CASSLAGGTDSQETQYF.